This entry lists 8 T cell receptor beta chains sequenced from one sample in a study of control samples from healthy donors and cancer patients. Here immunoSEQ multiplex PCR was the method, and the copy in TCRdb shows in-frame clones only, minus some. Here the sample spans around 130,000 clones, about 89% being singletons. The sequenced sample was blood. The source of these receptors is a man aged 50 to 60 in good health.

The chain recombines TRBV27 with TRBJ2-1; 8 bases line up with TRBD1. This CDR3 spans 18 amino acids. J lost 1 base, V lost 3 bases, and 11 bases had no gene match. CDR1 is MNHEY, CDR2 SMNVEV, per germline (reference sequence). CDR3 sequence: CASSFQSSGQGSYNEQFF. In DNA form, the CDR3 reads TGTGCCAGCAGTTTTCAGAGTTCAGGACAGGGATCCTACAATGAGCAGTTCTTC.

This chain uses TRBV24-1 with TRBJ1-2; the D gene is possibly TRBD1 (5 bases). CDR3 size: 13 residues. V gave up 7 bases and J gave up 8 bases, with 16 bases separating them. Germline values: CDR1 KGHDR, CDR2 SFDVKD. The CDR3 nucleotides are TGTGCCACCAGCCCTTGGCAGGGACCAGGCTACACCTTC. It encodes CATSPWQGPGYTF.

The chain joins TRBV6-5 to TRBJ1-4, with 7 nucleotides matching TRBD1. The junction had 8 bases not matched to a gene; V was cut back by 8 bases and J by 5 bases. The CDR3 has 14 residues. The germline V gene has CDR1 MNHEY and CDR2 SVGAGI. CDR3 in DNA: TGTGCCAGCGACCCGGGACAGACGAATGAAAAACTGTTTTTT. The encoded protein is CASDPGQTNEKLFF.

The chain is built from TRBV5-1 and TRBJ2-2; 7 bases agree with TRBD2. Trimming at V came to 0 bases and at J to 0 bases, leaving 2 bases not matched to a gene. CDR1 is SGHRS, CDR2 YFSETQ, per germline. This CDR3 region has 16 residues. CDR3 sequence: CASSLGLAANTGELFF. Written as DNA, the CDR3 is TGCGCCAGCAGCTTGGGGCTAGCGGCGAACACCGGGGAGCTGTTTTTT.

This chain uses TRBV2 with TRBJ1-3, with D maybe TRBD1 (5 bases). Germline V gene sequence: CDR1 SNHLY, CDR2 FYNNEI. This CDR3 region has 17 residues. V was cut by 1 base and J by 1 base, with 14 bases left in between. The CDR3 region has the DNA TGTGCCAGCAGTGAAGTGGGGAAAGGGGTATCTGGAAACACCATATATTTT. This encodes CASSEVGKGVSGNTIYF. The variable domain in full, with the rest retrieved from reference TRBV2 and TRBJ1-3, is EPEVTQTPSHQVTQMGQEVILRCVPISNHLYFYWYRQILGQKVEFLVSFYNNEISEKSEIFDDQFSVERPDGSNFTLKIRSTKLEDSAMYFCASSEVGKGVSGNTIYFGEGSWLTVV.

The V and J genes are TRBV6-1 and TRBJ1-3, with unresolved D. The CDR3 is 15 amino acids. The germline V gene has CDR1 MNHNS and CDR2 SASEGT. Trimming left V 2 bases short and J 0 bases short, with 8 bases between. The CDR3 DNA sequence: TGTGCCAGCAGTGAACCGGCTTCCTCTGGAAACACCATATATTTT. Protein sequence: CASSEPASSGNTIYF.

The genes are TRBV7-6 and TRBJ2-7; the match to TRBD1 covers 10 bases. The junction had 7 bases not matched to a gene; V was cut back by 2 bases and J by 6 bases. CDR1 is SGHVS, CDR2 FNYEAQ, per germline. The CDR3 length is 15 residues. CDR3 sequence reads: CASSLTEGQGFEQYF. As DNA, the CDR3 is TGTGCCAGCAGCTTAACAGAGGGACAGGGGTTCGAGCAGTACTTC.

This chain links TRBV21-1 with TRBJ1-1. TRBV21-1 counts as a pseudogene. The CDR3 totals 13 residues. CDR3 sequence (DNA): TGTGCCAGCATCTCAGTAGATCAGGAGGGAGCTTTCTTT. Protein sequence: CASISVDQEGAFF.